This note documents a single T cell receptor (beta chain) sequence. Its antigen is unidentified. This sample is drawn from a study of cytomegalovirus exposure and HLA in healthy donors. Regarding the study as a whole: TCR beta chain V- and J-gene trimming was linked, in a later analysis, to a missense variant in DCLRE1C. TCR beta chains numbering approximately 150 were designated cytomegalovirus-associated.

The study ran its PCR with 60 Vbeta and 13 Jbeta primers. Assay: immunoSEQ multiplex PCR; the TCRdb copy retains only in-frame clones and omits some. The sample records under 150,000 clones, around three quarters being singletons. The V gene end was trimmed by 4 bases and the J gene end by 5 bases; junction bases not matched to a gene: 13. Germline-derived CDR1 and CDR2 are SGHRS and YFSETQ. CDR3 length: 19 residues. The chain joins TRBV5-1 to TRBJ2-3; TRBD2 matches 16 bases. The specimen sequenced was PBMCs. This receptor was identified in a man aged 25-45 years in good health and CMV-seronegative. The CDR3 loop is CASSRVGTSGGAQRDTQYF. The CDR3 DNA sequence: TGCGCCAGCAGCCGAGTCGGGACTAGCGGGGGGGCACAGAGAGATACGCAGTATTTT.